The entry below gives a single T cell receptor (beta chain) sequence along with its context. Its antigen is unknown. Eight reactions per sample, run separately, yielded cDNA. UMIs bearing a 6-nucleotide sample barcode were added through template switching. TCRdb reprocessed the 5' RACE reads; each CDR3 protein has one entry and no DNA is given. The ten top clones account for roughly 7.1%, within a sample of about 210,000 distinct CDR3 sequences. This specimen belongs to a study of monozygotic twins with inflammatory bowel disease. The study's findings and limits: Whereas healthy co-twins had higher TCRbeta diversity (inverse Simpson), IBD patients had lower diversity. IBD patients shared fewer clonotypes with other individuals than healthy twins, especially patients with disease activity signs.

This CDR3 region has 15 residues. Looked up from germline, CDR1 is LNHDA and CDR2 is SQIVND (reference sequence). The J gene is TRBJ1-3, the V gene TRBV19. The clonotype originates from a human donor with ulcerative colitis or Crohn's disease, or a healthy co-twin of an affected twin (not recorded which). Source material: blood. The CDR3 is CASSITGDSGNTIYF. Drawing the rest from reference TRBV19 and TRBJ1-3, the complete variable domain is DGGITQSPKYLFRKEGQNVTLSCEQNLNHDAMYWYRQDPGQGLRLIYYSQIVNDFQKGDIAEGYSVSREKKESFPLTVTSAQKNPTAFYLCASSITGDSGNTIYFGEGSWLTVV.